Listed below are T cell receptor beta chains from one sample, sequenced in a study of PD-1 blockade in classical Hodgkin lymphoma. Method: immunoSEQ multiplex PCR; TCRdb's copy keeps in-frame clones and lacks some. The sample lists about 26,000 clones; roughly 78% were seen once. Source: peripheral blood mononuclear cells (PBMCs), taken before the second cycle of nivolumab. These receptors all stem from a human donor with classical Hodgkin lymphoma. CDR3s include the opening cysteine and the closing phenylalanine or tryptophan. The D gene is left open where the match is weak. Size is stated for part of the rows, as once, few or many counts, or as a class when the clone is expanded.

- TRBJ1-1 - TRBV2 CASSDGLQGVNTEAFF TGTGCCAGCAGTGATGGTTTGCAGGGCGTGAACACTGAAGCTTTCTTT
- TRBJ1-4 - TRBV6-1 CASREGGPNEKLFF TGTGCCAGCAGGGAGGGGGGACCCAATGAAAAACTGTTTTTT
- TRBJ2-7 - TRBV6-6 CASSSGAYAYEQYF TGTGCCAGCAGTTCTGGGGCCTATGCCTACGAGCAGTACTTC
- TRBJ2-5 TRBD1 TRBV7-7 CASSPRTGSETQYF TGTGCCAGCAGCCCCCGGACAGGGTCAGAGACCCAGTACTTC
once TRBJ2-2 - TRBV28 CASRVGSPGELFF TGTGCCAGCCGGGTGGGGTCCCCCGGGGAGCTGTTTTTT
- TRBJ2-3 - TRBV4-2 CASSQDVSGSGSTDTQYF TGTGCCAGCAGCCAAGATGTAAGCGGGTCTGGTTCCACAGATACGCAGTATTTT
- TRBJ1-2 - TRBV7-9 CASSLGTRAGLYGYTF TGTGCCAGCAGCTTAGGAACGAGGGCAGGGCTCTATGGCTACACCTTC
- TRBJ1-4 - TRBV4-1 CASSQMQGGEKLFF TGCGCCAGCAGCCAAATGCAGGGAGGTGAAAAACTGTTTTTT
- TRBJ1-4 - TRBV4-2 CASSQDRTNEKLFF TGTGCCAGCAGCCAGGACAGAACTAATGAAAAACTGTTTTTT
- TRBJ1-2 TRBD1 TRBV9 CASSDDRVFDGYTF TGTGCCAGCAGCGACGACAGGGTGTTCGATGGCTACACCTTC
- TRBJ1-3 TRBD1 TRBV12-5 CASGLWTGQGGNTIYF TGTGCTAGTGGTTTGTGGACGGGACAGGGAGGAAACACCATATATTTT
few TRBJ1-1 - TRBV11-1 CASSLEGRGAEAFF TGTGCCAGCAGCTTAGAAGGTAGGGGTGCTGAAGCTTTCTTT
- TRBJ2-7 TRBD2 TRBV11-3 CASSSPLATHYEQYF TGTGCCAGCAGCTCCCCACTAGCGACCCACTACGAGCAGTACTTC
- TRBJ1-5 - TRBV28 CASSRGGAFNQPQHF TGTGCCAGCAGCCGAGGGGGGGCTTTCAATCAGCCCCAGCATTTT
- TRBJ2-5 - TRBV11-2 CASSSPEGVWKTQYF TGTGCCAGCAGCTCCCCCGAGGGGGTTTGGAAGACCCAGTACTTC
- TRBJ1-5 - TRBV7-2 CASSLASREGKQPQHF TGTGCCAGCAGCTTAGCCAGCAGGGAAGGTAAACAGCCCCAGCATTTT
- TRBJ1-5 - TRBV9 CASSVDGGPNQPQHF TGTGCCAGCAGCGTAGATGGGGGCCCCAATCAGCCCCAGCATTTT
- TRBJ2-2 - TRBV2 CASSLGNTGELFF TGTGCCAGCAGCCTTGGGAACACCGGGGAGCTGTTTTTT
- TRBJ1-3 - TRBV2 CASSELNYSGNTIYF TGTGCCAGCAGTGAACTCAACTACTCTGGAAACACCATATATTTT
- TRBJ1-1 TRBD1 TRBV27 CASRTGGTEAFF TGTGCCAGCAGGACAGGGGGCACTGAAGCTTTCTTT
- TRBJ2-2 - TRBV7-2 CASSLVTGRGTGELFF TGTGCCAGCAGCTTGGTGACAGGGCGGGGCACCGGGGAGCTGTTTTTT
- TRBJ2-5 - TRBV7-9 CASTRGAQETQYF TGTGCCAGCACCCGGGGGGCCCAAGAGACCCAGTACTTC
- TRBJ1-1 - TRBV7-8 CASSPNPWAIGTEAFF TGTGCCAGCAGCCCAAACCCGTGGGCGATCGGCACTGAAGCTTTCTTT
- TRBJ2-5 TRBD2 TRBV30 CAWSAGTSEETQYF TGTGCCTGGAGTGCCGGGACTAGCGAAGAGACCCAGTACTTC
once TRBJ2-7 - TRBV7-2 CASSYDRTDEQYF TGTGCCAGCAGCTACGACAGGACTGACGAGCAGTACTTC
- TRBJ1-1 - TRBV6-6 CASTPGLTEAFF TGTGCCAGCACTCCGGGGCTCACTGAAGCTTTCTTT
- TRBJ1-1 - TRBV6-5 CASSFDRGSTAEAFF TGTGCCAGCAGTTTCGACCGGGGGTCGACCGCTGAAGCTTTCTTT
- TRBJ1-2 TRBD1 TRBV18 CASSPGDRGRVSIYTF TGTGCCAGCTCACCAGGGGACAGGGGGCGCGTCTCAATCTACACCTTC
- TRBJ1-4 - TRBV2 CASSEPATGPNEKLFF TGTGCCAGCAGCGAGCCCGCGACAGGTCCTAATGAAAAACTGTTTTTT
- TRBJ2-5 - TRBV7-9 CASSLAMGGPATQYF TGTGCCAGCAGCTTAGCAATGGGGGGCCCTGCGACCCAGTACTTC
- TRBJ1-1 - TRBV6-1 CASSALDYTEAFF TGTGCCAGCAGTGCGCTGGATTACACTGAAGCTTTCTTT
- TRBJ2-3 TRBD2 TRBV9 CASSTSGPTDTQYF TGTGCCAGCAGCACTAGCGGGCCCACAGATACGCAGTATTTT
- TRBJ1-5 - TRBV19 CASVSVGGARGPQHF TGTGCCAGCGTCTCAGTAGGAGGGGCGCGGGGGCCCCAGCATTTT
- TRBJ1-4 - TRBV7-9 CASSWAYEKLFF TGTGCCAGCAGCTGGGCCTACGAAAAACTGTTTTTT
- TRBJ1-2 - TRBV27 CASSLGWGDGYTF TGTGCCAGCAGTTTAGGATGGGGAGACGGCTACACCTTC
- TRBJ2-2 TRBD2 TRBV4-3 CASRLGTSGSTGELFF TGCGCCAGCAGACTTGGGACTAGCGGATCCACCGGGGAGCTGTTTTTT
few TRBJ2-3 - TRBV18 CASSPGLDTQYF TGTGCCAGCTCACCAGGATTGGATACGCAGTATTTT
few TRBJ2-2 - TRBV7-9 CASSWGPTGELFF TGTGCCAGCAGCTGGGGTCCCACCGGGGAGCTGTTTTTT
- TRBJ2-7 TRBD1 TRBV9 CASSDRGSEQYF TGTGCCAGCAGCGACAGGGGCTCCGAGCAGTACTTC
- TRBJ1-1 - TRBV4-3 CASSQGGARKAFF TGCGCCAGCAGCCAAGGTGGGGCCCGGAAAGCTTTCTTT
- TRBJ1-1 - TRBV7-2 CASRQMNTEAFF TGTGCCAGCAGGCAGATGAACACTGAAGCTTTCTTT
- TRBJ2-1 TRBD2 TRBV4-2 CASSQLAGEHNEQFF TGTGCCAGCAGCCAACTAGCGGGGGAACACAATGAGCAGTTCTTC
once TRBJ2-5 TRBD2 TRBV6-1 CASSESLTSGALKETQYF TGTGCCAGCAGTGAAAGTTTGACTAGCGGGGCCCTCAAAGAGACCCAGTACTTC
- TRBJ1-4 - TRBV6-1 CASKVGGANEKLFF TGTGCCAGCAAAGTAGGGGGGGCTAATGAAAAACTGTTTTTT
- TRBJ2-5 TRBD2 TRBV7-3 CASSFLAGPPQETQYF TGTGCCAGCAGCTTCCTAGCGGGGCCCCCGCAAGAGACCCAGTACTTC
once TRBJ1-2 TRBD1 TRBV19 CASTPGQTGTFVLGGAF TGTGCCAGTACCCCGGGACAGACCGGCACTTTTGTCCTGGGAGGCGCCTTC
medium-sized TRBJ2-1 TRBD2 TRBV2 CASWDPSGGFSYNEQFF TGTGCCAGCTGGGACCCTAGCGGGGGGTTCTCCTACAATGAGCAGTTCTTC
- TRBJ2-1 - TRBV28 CASREWGIPSYNEQFF TGTGCCAGCAGGGAATGGGGGATCCCATCCTACAATGAGCAGTTCTTC
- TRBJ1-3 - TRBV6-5 CASGGAGGNTIYF TGTGCCAGCGGAGGGGCGGGCGGAAACACCATATATTTT
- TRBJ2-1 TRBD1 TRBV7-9 CASSLEGGTDSYNEQFF TGTGCCAGCAGCTTAGAGGGTGGGACAGACTCCTACAATGAGCAGTTCTTC
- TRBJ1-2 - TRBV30 CACYGLRYGYTF TGTGCCTGCTACGGACTCCGCTATGGCTACACCTTC
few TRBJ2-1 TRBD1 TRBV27 CASSFQGAYYNEQFF TGTGCCAGCAGTTTTCAGGGGGCGTACTACAATGAGCAGTTCTTC
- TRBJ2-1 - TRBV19 CASSITSMNEQFF TGTGCCAGTAGTATCACTAGCATGAATGAGCAGTTCTTC